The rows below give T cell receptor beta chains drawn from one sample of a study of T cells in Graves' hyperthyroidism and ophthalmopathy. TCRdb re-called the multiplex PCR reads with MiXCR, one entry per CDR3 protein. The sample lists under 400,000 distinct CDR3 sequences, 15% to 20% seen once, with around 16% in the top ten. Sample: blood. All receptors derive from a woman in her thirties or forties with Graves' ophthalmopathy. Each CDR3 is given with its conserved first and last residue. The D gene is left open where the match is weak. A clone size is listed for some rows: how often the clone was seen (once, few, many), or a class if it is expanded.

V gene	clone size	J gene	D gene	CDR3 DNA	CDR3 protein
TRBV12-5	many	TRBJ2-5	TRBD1	TGTGCTAGTGGCCCCCCGGGACAGAAAGAGACCCAGTACTTC	CASGPPGQKETQYF
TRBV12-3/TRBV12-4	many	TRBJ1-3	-	TGTGCCAGCAGCACCCACCCGGGAAACACCATATATTTT	CASSTHPGNTIYF
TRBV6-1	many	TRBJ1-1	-	TGTGCCAGCAGTGAAAAGCCACCGATCACTGAAGCTTCCTTT	CASSEKPPITEASF
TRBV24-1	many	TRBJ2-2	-	TGTGCCACCAGTGATTTGACGGACGCTAGGACCGGGGAGCTGTTTTTT	CATSDLTDARTGELFF
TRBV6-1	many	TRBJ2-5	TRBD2	TGTGCCAGCAGTGAACGGAGGGGGCTAGGGACTAGCGCAGAGACCCAGTACTTC	CASSERRGLGTSAETQYF
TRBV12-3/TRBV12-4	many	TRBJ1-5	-	TGTGCCAGCAGTTTGGCCAGAGGGGGAGATAATCAGCCCCAGCATTTT	CASSLARGGDNQPQHF
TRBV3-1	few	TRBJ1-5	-	TGTGCCAGCAGACCGACATTTAATAGCAATCAGCCCCGGCATTTT	CASRPTFNSNQPRHF
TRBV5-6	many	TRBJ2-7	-	TGTGCCAGCAGCTCCCCGCCGACAGGAATGTACGAGCAGTACTTC	CASSSPPTGMYEQYF
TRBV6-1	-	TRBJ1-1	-	TGTGCCAGCAGTGAAAGTTCCGGGGGCCCTGAAGCTTTCTTT	CASSESSGGPEAFF
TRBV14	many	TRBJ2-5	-	TGTGCCAGCAGCCAGACCTTTAGAGGGCAAGAGACCCAGTACTTC	CASSQTFRGQETQYF
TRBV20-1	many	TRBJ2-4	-	TGCAGTGCTATGGGACCGACCTTAGCCAAAAACATTCAGTACTTC	CSAMGPTLAKNIQYF
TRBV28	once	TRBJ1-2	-	TGTGCCAGCAGTTTCACAGGGCGCTATGGCTACACCTTC	CASSFTGRYGYTF
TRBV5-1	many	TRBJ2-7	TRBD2	TGCGCCAGCAGCTTGGTAACTAGCGGGGGTTTGGGTGAGCAGTACTTC	CASSLVTSGGLGEQYF
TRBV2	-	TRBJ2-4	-	TGTGCCAGCAGTGAAGGAAGCTTATTCTCGGCCAAAAACATTCAGTACTTC	CASSEGSLFSAKNIQYF
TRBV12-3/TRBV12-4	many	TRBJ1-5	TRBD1	TGTGCCAGCAGCCTCGGGACAGGGAAACAGCCCCAGCATTTT	CASSLGTGKQPQHF
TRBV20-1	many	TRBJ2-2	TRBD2	TGCAGTGCTAGAGATTATGGGACTAGCGGGAGGCGGGAGCTGTTTTTT	CSARDYGTSGRRELFF
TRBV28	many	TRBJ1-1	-	TGTGCCAGCGGGGGGGGGATGAACACTGAAGCTTTCTTT	CASGGGMNTEAFF
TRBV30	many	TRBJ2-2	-	TGTGCCTGGAGTGTACCCACCGGGGAGCTGTTTTTT	CAWSVPTGELFF
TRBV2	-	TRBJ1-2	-	TGTGCCAGCAGTGAAGGAGGGATGAGCTACACCTTC	CASSEGGMSYTF
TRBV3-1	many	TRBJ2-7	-	TGTGCCAGCAGCCAAGTAGACGAGCAGTACTTC	CASSQVDEQYF
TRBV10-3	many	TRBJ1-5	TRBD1	TGTGCCACCGCGCTACAGGGGGCCCTCAATCAGCCCCAGCATTTT	CATALQGALNQPQHF
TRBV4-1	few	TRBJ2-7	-	TGCGCCAGCAGCCAAGTTATCATCCCTAGTCTATTCACCTACGAGCAGTACTTC	CASSQVIIPSLFTYEQYF
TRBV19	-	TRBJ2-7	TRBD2	TGTGCCAGTAGACCGACTAGCGGGAGTGTCTACGAGCAGTACTTC	CASRPTSGSVYEQYF
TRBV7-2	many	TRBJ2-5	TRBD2	TGTGCCAGCAGCTTAGGGCGGCTAGCGGAAGAGACCCAGTACTTC	CASSLGRLAEETQYF
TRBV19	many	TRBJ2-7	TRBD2	TGTGCCAGTAGTATGCAGAGCGGGAGGGCCATATACGAGCAGTACTTC	CASSMQSGRAIYEQYF
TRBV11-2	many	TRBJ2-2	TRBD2	TGTGCCAGCAGCTTAGTAGGTCTACTAGCGGGAGTTAACACCGGGGAGCTGTTTTTT	CASSLVGLLAGVNTGELFF
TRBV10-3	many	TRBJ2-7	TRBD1	TGTGCCATCAGTGAGGGCACAGGGGGCGTTTACGAGCAGTACTTC	CAISEGTGGVYEQYF
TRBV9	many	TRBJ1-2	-	TGTGCCAGCAGCGCGGGGGACGGCCCCTATGGCTACACCTTC	CASSAGDGPYGYTF
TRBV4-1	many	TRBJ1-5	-	TGCGCCAGCAGCCCCCAGGGAAGGAATCAGCCCCAGCATTTT	CASSPQGRNQPQHF
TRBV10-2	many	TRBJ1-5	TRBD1	TGCGCCAGTGAGGAGGGACAGGGGCGGACCCAGCATTTT	CASEEGQGRTQHF
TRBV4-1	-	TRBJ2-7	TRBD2	TGCGCCAGCAGCCAAGTGTCTAGCGGCCCTTACGAGCAGTACTTC	CASSQVSSGPYEQYF
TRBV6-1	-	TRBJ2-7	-	TGTGCCAGCTCTAACACACAGGGTTCCAACGAGCAGTACTTC	CASSNTQGSNEQYF
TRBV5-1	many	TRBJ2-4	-	TGCGCCAGCAGCTTGGGGGGCGGAGAGTTAACGAAAAACATTCAGTACTTC	CASSLGGGELTKNIQYF
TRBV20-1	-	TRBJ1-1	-	TGCAGTGCTAAGCTGGCTATGAACACTGAAGCTTTCTTT	CSAKLAMNTEAFF
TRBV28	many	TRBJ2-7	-	TGTGCCAGCAGTTTACCGTCCTCGGTTTTGTACTTC	CASSLPSSVLYF
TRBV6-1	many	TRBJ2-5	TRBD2	TGTGCCAGCAGCCAATCCCAGACTAGCGGGAGAGAGACCCAGTACTTC	CASSQSQTSGRETQYF
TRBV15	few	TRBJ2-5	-	TGTGCCACCAGCAGAGATGTCAGTTTAGAAGAGACCCAGTACTTC	CATSRDVSLEETQYF
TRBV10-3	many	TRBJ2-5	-	TGTGCCATCAGTGCGAATACCGGCGGAGAGACCCAGTACTTC	CAISANTGGETQYF
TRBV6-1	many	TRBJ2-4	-	TGTGCCAGCAGTGAAGTTGGTATTCAGTACTTC	CASSEVGIQYF
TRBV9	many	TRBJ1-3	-	TGTGCCAGCAGCCCCGGGGGTTCTGGAAACACCATATATTTT	CASSPGGSGNTIYF
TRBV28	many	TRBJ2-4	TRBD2	TGTGCCAGCACAAAGGCTAGCGGATACAGGCTAGCCAAAAACATTCAGTACTTC	CASTKASGYRLAKNIQYF
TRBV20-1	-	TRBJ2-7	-	TGCAGTGCTCTAAGTAGGGTAAGCTACGAGCAGTACTTC	CSALSRVSYEQYF
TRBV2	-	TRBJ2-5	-	TGTGCCAGCAGTGAACCCTTCGGGGCAGAGACCCAGTACTTC	CASSEPFGAETQYF
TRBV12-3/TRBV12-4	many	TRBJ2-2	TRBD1	TGTGCCAGCAGTCTCGGGACAGGGGTCACCGGGGAGCTGTTTTTT	CASSLGTGVTGELFF
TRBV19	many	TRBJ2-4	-	TGTGCCAGTAGTGTCAAAATCGAAAACATTCAGTACTTC	CASSVKIENIQYF
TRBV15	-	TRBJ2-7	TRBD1	TGTGCCACCAGCAGAGACGACAGGGGGTACGAGCAGTACTTC	CATSRDDRGYEQYF
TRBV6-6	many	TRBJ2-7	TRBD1	TGTGCCAGCGGCGACAGGGGTATCTACGAGCAGTACTTC	CASGDRGIYEQYF
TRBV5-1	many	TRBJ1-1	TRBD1	TGCGCCAGCAGCGCCGGACAGGGGGCTGGTACTGAAGCTTTCTTT	CASSAGQGAGTEAFF
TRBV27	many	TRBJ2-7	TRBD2	TGTGCCAGCAGTATGGACGGACTAGCGGGGTACTACGAGCAGTACTTC	CASSMDGLAGYYEQYF
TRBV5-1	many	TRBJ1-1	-	TGCGCCAGCAGCGTCTGGGGTACTGAAGCTTTCTTT	CASSVWGTEAFF
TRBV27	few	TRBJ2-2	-	TGTGCCAGCAGTACCTGGGGTGGCACCGGGGAGCTGTTTTTT	CASSTWGGTGELFF
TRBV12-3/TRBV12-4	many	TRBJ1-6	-	TGTGCCAGCAGCCCGGGGGGGACCTATAATTCACCCCTCCACTTT	CASSPGGTYNSPLHF
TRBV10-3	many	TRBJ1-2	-	TGTGCCATCACCCTGACAGGAGATGGCTACACCTTC	CAITLTGDGYTF
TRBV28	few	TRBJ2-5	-	TGTGCCAGCAGTCCCCCCGGGGACCAAGAGACCCAGTACTTC	CASSPPGDQETQYF
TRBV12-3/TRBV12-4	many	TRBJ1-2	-	TGTGCCAGCAGACGAACACTTAACTATGGCTACACCTTC	CASRRTLNYGYTF
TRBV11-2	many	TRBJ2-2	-	TGTGCCAGCAGCTTAGGTCGACAGCTAAACACCGGGGAGCTGTTTTTT	CASSLGRQLNTGELFF
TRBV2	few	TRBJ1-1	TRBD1	TGTGCCAGCAGTAGACAGGGAGGAGAAACTGAAGCTTTCTTT	CASSRQGGETEAFF
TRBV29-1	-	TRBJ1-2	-	TGCAGCGTTGATACTACAGGGATAACTCTGGATGGCTACACCTTC	CSVDTTGITLDGYTF
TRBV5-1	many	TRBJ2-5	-	TGCGCCAGCAGCAAGATCCGGGACGGAAACCAAGAGACCCAGTACTTC	CASSKIRDGNQETQYF